Below, 5 T cell receptor beta chains from the same sample are listed, as sequenced in a study of cytomegalovirus exposure and HLA in healthy donors. This PCR relied on a set of 60 Vbeta primers and 13 Jbeta primers. Produced via immunoSEQ multiplex PCR; TCRdb's table is partial and in-frame only. The sample lists around 170,000 clones, 80% seen once, with 1% in the top ten. The sample taken for sequencing was PBMCs. The receptors derive from a woman in her fifties or sixties in good health and CMV-seropositive.

The rearrangement uses TRBV7-2 and TRBJ2-7, with 9 bases aligning to TRBD1. Unmatched junction bases numbered 13, after V lost 4 bases and J lost 6 bases. Germline CDR1 is SGHTA and CDR2 is FQGNSA. CDR3 length: 16 residues. The DNA for the CDR3 is TGTGCCAGCAGCTCAGGATGGGACAGGGTGGTCGGCGAGCAGTACTTC. Its protein product is CASSSGWDRVVGEQYF.

This clone was seen a few times. The genes are TRBV27 and TRBJ2-7, with 10 positions matching TRBD1. Germline V CDR1 and CDR2: MNHEY, SMNVEV (reference sequence). CDR3 length equals 15 residues. The V and J ends lost 5 bases and 4 bases, in that order; junction bases with no gene match: 8. The CDR3 DNA follows: TGTGCCAGCAGTGTCCCCGGGACAGGGGATTACGAGCAGTACTTC. This encodes CASSVPGTGDYEQYF.

The chain links TRBV7-2 to TRBJ2-3; TRBD2 might be the D (6 bases). The V end was cut by 3 bases, the J end by 0 bases, with 13 bases between. The CDR3 has 16 residues. Germline-derived CDR1 and CDR2 are SGHTA and FQGNSA. The CDR3 region is CASSLGLARSTDTQYF. Written as DNA, the CDR3 is TGTGCCAGCAGCTTGGGGCTAGCGCGTAGCACAGATACGCAGTATTTT.

The sample holds a few counts of this clone. The genes are TRBV4-3 and TRBJ2-3; 15 bases map to TRBD2. V was clipped by 3 bases and J by 6 bases; unmatched bases: 4. Germline V CDR1 and CDR2: LGHNA, YSLEER. CDR3 length: 16 amino acids. The CDR3 reads CASSQGTSGRLDTQYF. CDR3 nucleotides: TGCGCCAGCAGCCAGGGGACTAGCGGGAGGTTGGATACGCAGTATTTT.

The chain has TRBV19 and TRBJ1-1; D gene unclear. Germline CDR1 LNHDA, CDR2 SQIVND (reference sequence). V shed 11 bases and J shed 5 bases, with 21 bases lying between them. This CDR3 spans 14 amino acids. The CDR3 DNA reads as TGTGCCTCTAGGGAGCGGGCCCTGGGAACTGAAGCTTTCTTT. It codes for CASRERALGTEAFF.